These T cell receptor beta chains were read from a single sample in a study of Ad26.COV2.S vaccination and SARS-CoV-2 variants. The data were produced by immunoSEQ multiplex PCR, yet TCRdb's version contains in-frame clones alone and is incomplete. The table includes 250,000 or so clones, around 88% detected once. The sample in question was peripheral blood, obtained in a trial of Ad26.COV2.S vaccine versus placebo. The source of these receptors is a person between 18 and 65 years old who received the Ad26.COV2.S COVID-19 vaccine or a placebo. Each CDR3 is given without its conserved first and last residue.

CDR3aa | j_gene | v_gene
ASRASGSYEQY | TRBJ2-7 | TRBV6-5
ASSLRWTSPIHEQF | TRBJ2-1 | TRBV27
ASSLQENEQF | TRBJ2-1 | TRBV5-1
ASSLGWASGNSYNEQF | TRBJ2-1 | TRBV5-6
ASSLGQVSYNEQF | TRBJ2-1 | TRBV11-2
ASSPMTANGELF | TRBJ2-2 | TRBV7-3
ASSLVGRDRISSTDTQY | TRBJ2-3 | TRBV7-2
ASSQGVSNGLSSYEQY | TRBJ2-7 | TRBV3-1/TRBV3-2
ASNQGAREGEQF | TRBJ2-1 | TRBV14
SVVLVKETQY | TRBJ2-5 | TRBV29-1